The T cell receptor beta chain under discussion was sequenced for a study of monozygotic twins with inflammatory bowel disease. Points from the study as a whole: Healthy twins shared more clonotypes with others than IBD patients, most markedly active ones. Twins with IBD were found to have lower TCRbeta diversity (inverse Simpson) than healthy co-twins.

The CDR3 has 13 residues. Germline CDR1 LNHNV, CDR2 YYDKDF (reference sequence). TCRdb reanalyzed the 5' RACE reads and collapses them to one entry per CDR3 protein, without DNA. This table holds 110,000 to 150,000 distinct CDR3 sequences. On this clonotype itself: Its antigen remains unknown.

Sequenced input: blood. The rearrangement links TRBV15 to TRBJ2-6. This TCR came from a human donor with ulcerative colitis or Crohn's disease, or a healthy co-twin of an affected twin (not recorded which). CDR3 loop: CATSGPGANVLTF.